Listed below are T cell receptor beta chains from one sample, sequenced in a study of blood T cell repertoires in COVID-19. Profiling relied on immunoSEQ multiplex PCR, and the TCRdb table lists in-frame clones only, not all of them. The sample holds 250,000 to 350,000 clones, more than 75% seen once. Source material: PBMCs or T cells enriched from blood (not recorded which). The receptors here all came from a woman in her sixties or seventies in a cohort exposed to, infected with or recovered from COVID-19 (not recorded which). Each CDR3 is given with its conserved first and last residue. The D gene is left open where the match is weak. For some rows the clone size is stated as once, few or many, or as a class when expanded; others skip it.

cdr3_nt cdr3_aa j_call d_call v_call clone_size
TGTGCCAGCAGCCAAGAGGGACAGAGTCATGAGCAGTTCTTC CASSQEGQSHEQFF TRBJ2-1 TRBD1 TRBV3-1/TRBV3-2 NA
TGCGCCAGCAGTGGAGGACAGTACAATGAGCAGTTCTTC CASSGGQYNEQFF TRBJ2-1 NA TRBV10-1 NA
TGTGCCAGCAGTGGGTGGACAGGGGCTAATTCACCCCTCCACTTT CASSGWTGANSPLHF TRBJ1-6 TRBD1 TRBV27 NA
TGTGCCAGCAGTTACTTCCAGGGGGCGTGGGAGACCCAGTACTTC CASSYFQGAWETQYF TRBJ2-5 TRBD1 TRBV6-5 once
TGTGCCAGCGCGGACACGACCTATGGCTACACCTTC CASADTTYGYTF TRBJ1-2 NA TRBV7-9 NA
TGCAGCGGGGACATTGGCACAGATACGCAGTATTTT CSGDIGTDTQYF TRBJ2-3 NA TRBV29-1 NA
TGTGCCACCAGTGATTTTGGGACAGGGCCCGCAGATACGCAGTATTTT CATSDFGTGPADTQYF TRBJ2-3 TRBD1 TRBV24-1 NA
TGTGCCAGCAGCTTCCGAGAGAGACAGGGAGAGACCCAGTACTTC CASSFRERQGETQYF TRBJ2-5 TRBD1 TRBV2 NA
TGCGCCAGCACTCCAAAGACAGGGAACACTGAAGCTTTCTTT CASTPKTGNTEAFF TRBJ1-1 NA TRBV10-2 few
TGCGCCAGCAGCTTGCTAAGCTCTGGAAACACCATATATTTT CASSLLSSGNTIYF TRBJ1-3 NA TRBV5-1 once
TGTGCCAGCAGCCCGGAGGGGCCGGGGCCCAGCCAGCCCCAGCATTTT CASSPEGPGPSQPQHF TRBJ1-5 NA TRBV28 NA
TGCGCCAGCAGTGAGGTGGCAGGACTCACAGATACGCAGTATTTT CASSEVAGLTDTQYF TRBJ2-3 NA TRBV10-1 NA
TGTGCCAGCAGCTTAGAGGCGGGGGGAGTAAAGAATGAGCAGTTCTTC CASSLEAGGVKNEQFF TRBJ2-1 TRBD2 TRBV11-1 NA
TGTGCCAGCAGCCAAGAAAAGGCGGGAGGCCCCTTTCTCTCCTACAATGAGCAGTTCTTC CASSQEKAGGPFLSYNEQFF TRBJ2-1 TRBD2 TRBV3-1/TRBV3-2 NA
TGTGCCAGTAGTCCTCAGATCCAGACAGGGGGCGATGGCTACACCTTC CASSPQIQTGGDGYTF TRBJ1-2 TRBD1 TRBV19 NA
TGTGCCAGCAGCTCTAGCGGGCTACCCGAGCAGTTCTTC CASSSSGLPEQFF TRBJ2-1 TRBD2 TRBV11-2 NA
TGTGCCAGCAGTTTAGCAGGGGGCGCAAGAGGCTACACCTTC CASSLAGGARGYTF TRBJ1-2 TRBD1 TRBV28 NA
TGCAGCGTTCGCACCCGACTAGTTCAAGAGACCCAGTACTTC CSVRTRLVQETQYF TRBJ2-5 NA TRBV29-1 NA